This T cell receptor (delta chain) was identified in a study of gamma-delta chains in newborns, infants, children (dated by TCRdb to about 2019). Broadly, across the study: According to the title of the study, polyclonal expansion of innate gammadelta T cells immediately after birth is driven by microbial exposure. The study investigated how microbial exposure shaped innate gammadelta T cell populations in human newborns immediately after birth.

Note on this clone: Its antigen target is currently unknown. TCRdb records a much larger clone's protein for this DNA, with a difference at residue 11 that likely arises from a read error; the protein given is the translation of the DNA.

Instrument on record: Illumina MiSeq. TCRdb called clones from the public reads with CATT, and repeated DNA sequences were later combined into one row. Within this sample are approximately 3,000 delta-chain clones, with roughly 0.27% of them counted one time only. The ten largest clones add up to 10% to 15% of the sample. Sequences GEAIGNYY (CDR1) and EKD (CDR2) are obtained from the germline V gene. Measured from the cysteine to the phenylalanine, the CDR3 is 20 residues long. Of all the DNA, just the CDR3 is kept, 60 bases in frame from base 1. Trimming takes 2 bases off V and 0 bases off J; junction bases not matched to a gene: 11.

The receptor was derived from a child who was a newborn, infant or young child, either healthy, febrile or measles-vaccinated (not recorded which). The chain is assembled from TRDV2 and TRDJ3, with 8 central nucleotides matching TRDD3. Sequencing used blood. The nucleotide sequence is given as TGTGCCTGTGACAAAGTACTGGGGGCCTCAGGCTCCTGGGACACCCGACAGATGTTTTTC. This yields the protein CACDKVLGASGSWDTRQMFF.